This T cell receptor beta chain derives from a study of T cell responses to AZD1222 COVID-19 vaccine. The study, taken as a whole, reports: Nearly half of the spike-specific TCRs reportedly recognize variant regions that carry no mutations. Baseline serostatus was positive in only a handful of AZD1222 recipients. Donors, mostly white British, included more females; clonal diversity was possibly underestimated.

Measured with immunoSEQ multiplex PCR; TCRdb has only the in-frame clones, and not every one. The sample lists around 120,000 clones, roughly 90% occurring once. In the case of this clone: As yet, its antigen is unknown.

CDR3 length equals 13 residues. Trimming cost V 3 bases and J 5 bases; bases outside gene matches: 1. From germline, CDR1 is SGHVS and CDR2 FQNEAQ. The receptor was isolated from an adult who received the AZD1222 COVID-19 vaccine. The material was peripheral blood, obtained 28 days after the second AZD1222 dose. The chain combines TRBV7-8 with TRBJ1-5, with 7 bases matching TRBD1. CDR3 DNA: TGTGCCAGCAGCTTCAGGGGGGATCAGCCCCAGCATTTT. This codes for CASSFRGDQPQHF.